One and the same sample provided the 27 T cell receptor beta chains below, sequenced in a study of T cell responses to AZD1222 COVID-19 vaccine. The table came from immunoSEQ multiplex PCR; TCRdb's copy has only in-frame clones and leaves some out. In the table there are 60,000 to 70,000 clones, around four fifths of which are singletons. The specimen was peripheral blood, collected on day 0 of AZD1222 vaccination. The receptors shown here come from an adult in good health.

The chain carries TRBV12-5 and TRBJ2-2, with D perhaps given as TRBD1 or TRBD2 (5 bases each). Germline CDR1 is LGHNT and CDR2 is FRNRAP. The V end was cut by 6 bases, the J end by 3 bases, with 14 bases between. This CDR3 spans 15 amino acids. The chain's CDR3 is CASGAGDRYTGELFF. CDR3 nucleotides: TGTGCTAGTGGGGCTGGGGACCGCTACACCGGGGAGCTGTTTTTT. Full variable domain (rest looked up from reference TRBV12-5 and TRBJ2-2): DARVTQTPRHKVTEMGQEVTMRCQPILGHNTVFWYRQTMMQGLELLAYFRNRAPLDDSGMPKDRFSAEMPDATLATLKIQPSEPRDSAVYFCASGAGDRYTGELFFGEGSRLTVL.

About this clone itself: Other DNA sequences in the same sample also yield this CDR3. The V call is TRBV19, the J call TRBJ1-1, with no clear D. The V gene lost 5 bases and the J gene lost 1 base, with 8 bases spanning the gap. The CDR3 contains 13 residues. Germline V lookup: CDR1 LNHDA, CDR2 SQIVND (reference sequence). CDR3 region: CASSPTQNTEAFF. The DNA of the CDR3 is TGTGCCAGTAGTCCTACACAGAACACTGAAGCTTTCTTT.

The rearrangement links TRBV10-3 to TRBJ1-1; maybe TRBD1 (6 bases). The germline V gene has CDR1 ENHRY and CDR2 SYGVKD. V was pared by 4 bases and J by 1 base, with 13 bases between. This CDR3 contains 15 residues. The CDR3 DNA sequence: TGTGCCATCAGTGGGTCAGGGGCAGGGAACACTGAAGCTTTCTTT. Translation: CAISGSGAGNTEAFF.

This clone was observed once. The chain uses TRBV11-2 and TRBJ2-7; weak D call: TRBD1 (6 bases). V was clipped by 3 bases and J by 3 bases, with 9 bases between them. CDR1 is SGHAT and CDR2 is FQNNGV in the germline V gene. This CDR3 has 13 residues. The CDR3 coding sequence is TGTGCCAGCAGCTTTTCGGACAGCTACGAGCAGTACTTC. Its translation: CASSFSDSYEQYF.

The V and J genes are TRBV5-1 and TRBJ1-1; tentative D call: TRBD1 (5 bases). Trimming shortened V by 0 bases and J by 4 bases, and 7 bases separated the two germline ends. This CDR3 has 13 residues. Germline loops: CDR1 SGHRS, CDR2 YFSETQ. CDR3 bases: TGCGCCAGCAGCTTGGTGCAGGGCACTGAAGCTTTCTTT. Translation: CASSLVQGTEAFF.

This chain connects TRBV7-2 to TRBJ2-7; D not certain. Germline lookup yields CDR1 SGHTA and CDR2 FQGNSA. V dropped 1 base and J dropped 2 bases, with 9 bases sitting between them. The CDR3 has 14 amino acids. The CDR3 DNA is TGTGCCAGCAGCTTAGATCCGGGCCCCTACGAGCAGTACTTC. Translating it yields CASSLDPGPYEQYF.

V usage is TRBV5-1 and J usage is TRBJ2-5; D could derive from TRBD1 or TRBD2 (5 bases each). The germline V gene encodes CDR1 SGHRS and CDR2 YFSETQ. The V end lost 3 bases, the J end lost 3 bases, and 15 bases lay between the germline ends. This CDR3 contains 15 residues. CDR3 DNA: TGCGCCAGCAGCTCCGGGACGCAGTACGAAGAGACCCAGTACTTC. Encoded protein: CASSSGTQYEETQYF.

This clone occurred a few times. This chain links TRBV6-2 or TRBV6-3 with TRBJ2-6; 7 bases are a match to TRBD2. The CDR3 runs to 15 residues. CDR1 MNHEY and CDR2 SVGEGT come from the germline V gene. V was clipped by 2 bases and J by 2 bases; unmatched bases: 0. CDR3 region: CASSYRGAGANVLTF. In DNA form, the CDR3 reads TGTGCCAGCAGTTACCGGGGGGCTGGGGCCAACGTCCTGACTTTC.

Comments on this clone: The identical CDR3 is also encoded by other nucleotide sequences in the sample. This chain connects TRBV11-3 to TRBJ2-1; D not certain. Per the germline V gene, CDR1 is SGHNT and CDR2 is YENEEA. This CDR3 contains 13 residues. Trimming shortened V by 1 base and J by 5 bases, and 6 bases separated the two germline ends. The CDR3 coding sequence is TGTGCCAGCAGCTTAGGACGCAACAATGAGCAGTTCTTC. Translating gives CASSLGRNNEQFF.

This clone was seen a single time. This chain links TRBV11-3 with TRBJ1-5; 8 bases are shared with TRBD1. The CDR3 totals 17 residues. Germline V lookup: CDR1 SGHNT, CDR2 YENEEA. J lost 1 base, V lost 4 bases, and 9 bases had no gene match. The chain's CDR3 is CASSSRAGGASNQPQHF. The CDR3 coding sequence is TGTGCCAGCAGCTCAAGGGCAGGGGGCGCGAGCAATCAGCCCCAGCATTTT.

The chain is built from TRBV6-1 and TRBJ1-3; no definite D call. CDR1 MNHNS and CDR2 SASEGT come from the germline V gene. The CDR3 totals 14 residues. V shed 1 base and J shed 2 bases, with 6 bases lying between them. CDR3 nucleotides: TGTGCCAGCAGTGAAGTCGGAACTGGAAACACCATATATTTT. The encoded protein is CASSEVGTGNTIYF.

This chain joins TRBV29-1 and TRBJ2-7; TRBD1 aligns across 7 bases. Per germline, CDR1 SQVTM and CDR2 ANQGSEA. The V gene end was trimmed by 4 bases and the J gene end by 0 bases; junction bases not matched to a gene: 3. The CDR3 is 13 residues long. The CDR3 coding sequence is TGCAGCGTTGGGGACAGCGGCTCCTACGAGCAGTACTTC. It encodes CSVGDSGSYEQYF.

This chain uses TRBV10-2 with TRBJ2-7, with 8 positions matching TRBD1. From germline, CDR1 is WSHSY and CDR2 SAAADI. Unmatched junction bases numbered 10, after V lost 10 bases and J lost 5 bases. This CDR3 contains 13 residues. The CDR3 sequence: CAIGQGISNEQYF. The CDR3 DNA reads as TGCGCCATCGGACAGGGTATATCTAACGAGCAGTACTTC.

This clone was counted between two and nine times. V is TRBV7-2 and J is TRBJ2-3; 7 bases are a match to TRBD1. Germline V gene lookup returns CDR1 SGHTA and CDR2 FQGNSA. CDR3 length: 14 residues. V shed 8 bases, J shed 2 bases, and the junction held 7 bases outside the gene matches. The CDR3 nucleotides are TGTGCCAGCGAGGGGACAGATAACACAGATACGCAGTATTTT. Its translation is CASEGTDNTDTQYF.

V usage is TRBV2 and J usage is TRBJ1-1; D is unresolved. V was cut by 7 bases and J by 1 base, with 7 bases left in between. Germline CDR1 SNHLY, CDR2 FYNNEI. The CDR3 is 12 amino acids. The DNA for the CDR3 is TGTGCCAGCATCCTTGAGAACACTGAAGCTTTCTTT. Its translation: CASILENTEAFF.

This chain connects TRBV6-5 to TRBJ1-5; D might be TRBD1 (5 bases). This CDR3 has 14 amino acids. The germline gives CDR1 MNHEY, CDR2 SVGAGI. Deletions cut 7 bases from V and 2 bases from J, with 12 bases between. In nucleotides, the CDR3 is TGTGCCAGCAAGTTCGGGACGGGCAATCAGCCCCAGCATTTT. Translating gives CASKFGTGNQPQHF.

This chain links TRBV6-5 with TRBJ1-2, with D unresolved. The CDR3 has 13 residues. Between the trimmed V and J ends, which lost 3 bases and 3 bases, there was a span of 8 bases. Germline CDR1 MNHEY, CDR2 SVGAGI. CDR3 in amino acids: CASSYATHYGYTF. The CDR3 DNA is TGTGCCAGCAGTTATGCCACTCACTATGGCTACACCTTC.

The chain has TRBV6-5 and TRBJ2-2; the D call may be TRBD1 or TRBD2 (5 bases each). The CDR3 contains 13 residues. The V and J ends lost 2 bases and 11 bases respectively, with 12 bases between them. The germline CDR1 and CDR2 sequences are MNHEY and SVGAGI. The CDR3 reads CASSYIGGYELFF. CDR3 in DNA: TGTGCCAGCAGTTACATTGGGGGATACGAGCTGTTTTTT.

The chain's CDR3 is CASSFTGGRYGYTF. The CDR3 DNA is TGTGCCAGCAGTTTTACAGGGGGCCGGTATGGCTACACCTTC. The chain carries TRBV28 and TRBJ1-2, with 9 bases identical to TRBD1. V was clipped by 3 bases and J by 5 bases; unmatched bases: 4. CDR1 is MDHEN, CDR2 SYDVKM, per germline. CDR3 length: 14 amino acids.

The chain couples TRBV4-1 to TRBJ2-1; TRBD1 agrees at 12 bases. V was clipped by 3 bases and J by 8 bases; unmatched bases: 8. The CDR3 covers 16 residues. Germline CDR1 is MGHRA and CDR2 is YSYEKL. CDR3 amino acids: CASSQRDRGPLDEQFF. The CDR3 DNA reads TGCGCCAGCAGCCAGCGGGACAGGGGGCCTTTGGATGAGCAGTTCTTC.

DNA of the CDR3: TGCGCCAGCAGCTTGACAGGGGGTGAATACGAGCAGTACTTC. Translated: CASSLTGGEYEQYF. The chain is built from TRBV5-1 and TRBJ2-7, with 8 bases aligning to TRBD1. The J segment lost 4 bases and the V segment lost 1 base, leaving 4 bases of the junction unmatched. The CDR3 spans 14 residues. Germline CDR1 SGHRS, CDR2 YFSETQ.

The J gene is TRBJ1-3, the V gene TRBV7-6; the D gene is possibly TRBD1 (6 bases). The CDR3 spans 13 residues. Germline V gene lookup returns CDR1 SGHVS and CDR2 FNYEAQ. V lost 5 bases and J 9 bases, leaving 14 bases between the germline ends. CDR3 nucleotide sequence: TGTGCCAGCAGCCCCGAGGGGGGGGTCACCATATATTTT. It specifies CASSPEGGVTIYF.

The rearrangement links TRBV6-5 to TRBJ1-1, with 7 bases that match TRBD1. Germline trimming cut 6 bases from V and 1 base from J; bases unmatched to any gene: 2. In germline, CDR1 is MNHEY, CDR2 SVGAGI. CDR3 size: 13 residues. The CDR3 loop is CASRWTGNTEAFF. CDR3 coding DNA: TGTGCCAGCAGATGGACAGGGAACACTGAAGCTTTCTTT.

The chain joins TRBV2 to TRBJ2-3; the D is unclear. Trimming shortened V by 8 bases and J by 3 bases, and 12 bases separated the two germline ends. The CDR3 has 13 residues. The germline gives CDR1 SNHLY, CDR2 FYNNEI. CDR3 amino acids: CASSGMRTDTQYF. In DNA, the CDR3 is TGTGCCAGCTCTGGGATGAGGACAGATACGCAGTATTTT.

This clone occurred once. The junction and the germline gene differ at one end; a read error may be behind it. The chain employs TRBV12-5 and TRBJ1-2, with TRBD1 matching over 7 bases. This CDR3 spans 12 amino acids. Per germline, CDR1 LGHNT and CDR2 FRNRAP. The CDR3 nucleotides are TGTGCTAGTGGTTTGGTCCCCGACAGGGTTCAATTC. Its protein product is CASGLVPDRVQF. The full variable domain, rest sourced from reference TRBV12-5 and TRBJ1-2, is DARVTQTPRHKVTEMGQEVTMRCQPILGHNTVFWYRQTMMQGLELLAYFRNRAPLDDSGMPKDRFSAEMPDATLATLKIQPSEPRDSAVYFCASGLVPDRVQFGSGTRLTVV.

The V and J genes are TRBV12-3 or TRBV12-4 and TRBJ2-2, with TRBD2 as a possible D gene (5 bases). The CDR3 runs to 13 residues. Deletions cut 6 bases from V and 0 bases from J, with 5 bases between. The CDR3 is CASREANTGELFF. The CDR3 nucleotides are TGTGCCAGCAGGGAGGCGAACACCGGGGAGCTGTTTTTT.

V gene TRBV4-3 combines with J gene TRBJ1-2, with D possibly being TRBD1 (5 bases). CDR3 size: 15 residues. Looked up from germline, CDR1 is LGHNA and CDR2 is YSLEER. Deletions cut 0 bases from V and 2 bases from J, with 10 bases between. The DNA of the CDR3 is TGCGCCAGCAGCCAAGATTACCCAGGGAACTATGGCTACACCTTC. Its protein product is CASSQDYPGNYGYTF.